This T cell receptor beta chain came from a study of T cells after yellow fever vaccination. Study information: Researchers used SMART-Seq v4 Ultra Low Input to prepare fractions that had low cell numbers.

Study-wide points: Re-detected after boosting: most primary clones, approximately 97% of CD4 and roughly 90% of CD8.

This clonotype showed up just a few times. As yet, its antigen is unknown. TCRdb re-called the 5' RACE reads through MiXCR, storing one row per CDR3 protein. The data show under 500,000 distinct CDR3 sequences, 15% to 20% seen once. With 4 bases clipped from V and 5 bases from J, the junction kept 7 bases outside the gene matches. CDR3 length: 14 amino acids. This clonotype was obtained from a man aged 18 to 30 who received the YFV17D yellow fever vaccine. This specimen consisted of PBMCs, obtained before the yellow fever booster vaccination. The gene calls are TRBV12-3 or TRBV12-4 and TRBJ2-5; TRBD2 matches at 7 bases. The CDR3 bases are TGTGCCAGCAGTTCCACGACTAGCAGGGAGACCCAGTACTTC. As protein: CASSSTTSRETQYF.